This entry describes one T cell receptor (beta chain). What it binds is not known. The sample belongs to a study of cytomegalovirus exposure and HLA in healthy donors. The study, taken as a whole, reports: Productive status was seen about 87% or about 30% of the time for most TCR beta V segments in an earlier analysis.

13 Jbeta primers and 60 Vbeta primers were used for the PCR. Produced via immunoSEQ multiplex PCR; TCRdb's table is partial and in-frame only. Its table lists 75,000 to 85,000 clones. CDR1 is SEHNR, CDR2 FQNEAQ, per germline (reference sequence). J was trimmed by 4 bases and V by 3 bases; bases with no gene match: 4. CDR3 size: 15 residues. The V and J genes are TRBV7-9 and TRBJ1-1; 11 bases line up with TRBD1. This clonotype was obtained from a man aged 45-60 years in good health and CMV-seronegative. The sequenced sample was PBMCs. In DNA, the CDR3 is TGTGCCAGCAGCTTTGGACAGGGGGCGAGCACTGAAGCTTTCTTT. As protein: CASSFGQGASTEAFF.